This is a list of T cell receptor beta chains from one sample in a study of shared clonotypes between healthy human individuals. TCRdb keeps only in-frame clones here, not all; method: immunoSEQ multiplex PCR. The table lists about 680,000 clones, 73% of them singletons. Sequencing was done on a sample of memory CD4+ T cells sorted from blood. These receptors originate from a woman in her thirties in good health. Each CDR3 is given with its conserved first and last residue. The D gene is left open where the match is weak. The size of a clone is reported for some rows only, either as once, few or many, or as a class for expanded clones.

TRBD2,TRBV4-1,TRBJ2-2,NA,CASSQLAGGPPGELFF,TGCGCCAGCAGCCAACTAGCGGGAGGGCCCCCCGGGGAGCTGTTTTTT
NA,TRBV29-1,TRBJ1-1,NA,CSVEVWGNTEAFF,TGCAGCGTTGAAGTATGGGGGAACACTGAAGCTTTCTTT
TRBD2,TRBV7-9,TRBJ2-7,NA,CASSLGGRGSYEQYF,TGTGCCAGCAGCTTAGGAGGGAGGGGCTCCTACGAGCAGTACTTC
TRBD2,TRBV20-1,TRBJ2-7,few,CSARRERSQYF,TGCAGTGCTCGGCGGGAGAGGTCGCAGTACTTC
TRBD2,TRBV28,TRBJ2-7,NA,CASRSGSSYEQYF,TGTGCCAGCAGGAGCGGGAGCTCCTACGAGCAGTACTTC
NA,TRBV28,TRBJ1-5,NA,CASSILGTNRGNQPQHF,NA
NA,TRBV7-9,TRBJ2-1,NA,CASSFSGAREQFF,TGTGCCAGCAGCTTCTCTGGGGCCCGGGAGCAGTTCTTC
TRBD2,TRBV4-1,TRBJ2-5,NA,CASSQGVREGQSQTQYF,TGCGCCAGCAGCCAAGGGGTACGGGAGGGCCAATCTCAGACCCAGTACTTC
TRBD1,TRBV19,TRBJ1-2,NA,CASSRPETGTNYGYTF,TGTGCCAGTAGTAGACCCGAGACAGGGACTAACTATGGCTACACCTTC
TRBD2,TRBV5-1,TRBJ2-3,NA,CASRTPSGSNADTQYF,TGCGCCAGCAGAACCCCTAGCGGGAGTAACGCAGATACGCAGTATTTT
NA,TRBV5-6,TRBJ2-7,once,CASSLGDTDYEQYF,TGTGCCAGCAGCTTGGGGGACACAGACTACGAGCAGTACTTC
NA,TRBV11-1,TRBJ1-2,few,CASSLNSNYGYTF,TGTGCCAGCAGCTTAAACAGCAACTATGGCTACACCTTC
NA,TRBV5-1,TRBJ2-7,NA,CASSLQSPPYEQYF,TGCGCCAGCAGCTTGCAAAGCCCCCCCTACGAGCAGTACTTC
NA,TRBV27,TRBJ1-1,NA,CASSLRREGAFF,TGTGCCAGCAGTTTACGAAGGGAGGGAGCTTTCTTT
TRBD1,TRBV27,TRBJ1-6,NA,CASRDRRDSPLHF,TGTGCCAGCAGGGACAGGCGGGATTCACCCCTCCACTTT
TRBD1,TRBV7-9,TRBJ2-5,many,CASSSTPGTGEETQYF,TGTGCCAGCAGCTCAACCCCGGGGACAGGGGAAGAGACCCAGTACTTC
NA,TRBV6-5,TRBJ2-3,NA,CASSYLGGGDTQYF,TGTGCCAGCAGCTACCTAGGAGGTGGGGATACGCAGTATTTT
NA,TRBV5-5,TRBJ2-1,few,CASSSSVSRTNEQFF,TGTGCCAGCAGCTCATCGGTATCCCGAACGAATGAGCAGTTCTTC
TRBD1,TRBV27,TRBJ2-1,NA,CASSPPRQGKNNEQFF,TGTGCCAGCAGTCCTCCCCGACAGGGGAAAAACAATGAGCAGTTCTTC
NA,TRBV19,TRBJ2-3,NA,CASSRGTRAFTDTQYF,TGTGCCAGTAGTAGAGGGACTCGTGCATTCACAGATACGCAGTATTTT
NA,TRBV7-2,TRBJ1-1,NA,CASSPGAGNSEAFF,TGTGCCAGCAGCCCCGGGGCCGGGAACTCTGAAGCTTTCTTT
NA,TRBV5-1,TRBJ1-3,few,CASSSQPSGNTIYF,TGCGCCAGCAGCTCCCAGCCCTCTGGAAACACCATATATTTT
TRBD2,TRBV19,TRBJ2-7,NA,CASSRRTSGRYEQYF,TGTGCCAGCAGCCGACGGACTAGCGGGCGCTACGAGCAGTACTTC
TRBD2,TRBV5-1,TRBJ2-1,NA,CASSSSTSGYNEQFF,TGCGCCAGCAGCTCGTCGACTAGCGGATACAATGAGCAGTTCTTC
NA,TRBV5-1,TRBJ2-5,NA,CASSAGGLGEETQYF,TGCGCCAGCAGCGCTGGGGGTCTGGGGGAGGAGACCCAGTACTTC
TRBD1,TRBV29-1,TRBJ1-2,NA,CSVGTGVGYTF,TGCAGCGTCGGGACAGGGGTCGGCTACACCTTC
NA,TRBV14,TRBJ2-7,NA,CASSQRTVSYEQYF,TGTGCCAGCAGCCAAAGAACAGTCAGCTACGAGCAGTACTTC
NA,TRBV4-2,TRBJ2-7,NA,CASSQGAGSYEQYF,TGTGCCAGCAGCCAAGGGGCAGGTTCCTACGAGCAGTACTTC
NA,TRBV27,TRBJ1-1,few,CASSFESRNTEAFF,TGTGCCAGCAGTTTTGAAAGCCGCAACACTGAAGCTTTCTTT
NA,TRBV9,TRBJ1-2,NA,CASSVGPTVDYGYTF,TGTGCCAGCAGCGTCGGCCCGACTGTCGACTATGGCTACACCTTC
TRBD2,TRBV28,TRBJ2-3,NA,CASSLSRWGSGPSTDTQYF,TGTGCCAGCAGTTTATCGAGGTGGGGTAGCGGGCCTAGCACAGATACGCAGTATTTT
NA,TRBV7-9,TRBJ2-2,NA,CASSSRGGGTGELFF,TGTGCCAGCAGCTCAAGAGGGGGTGGCACCGGGGAGCTGTTTTTT
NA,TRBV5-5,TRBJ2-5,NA,CASSRSGETQYF,TGTGCCAGCAGCCGGAGTGGTGAGACCCAGTACTTC
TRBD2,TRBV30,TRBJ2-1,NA,CAWSSGISYNEQFF,TGTGCCTGGTCGAGCGGGATTTCATACAATGAGCAGTTCTTC
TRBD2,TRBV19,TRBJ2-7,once,CASTAGGRYEQYF,TGTGCCAGTACCGCGGGGGGACGCTACGAGCAGTACTTC
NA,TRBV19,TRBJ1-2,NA,CASSIDLLRGRPPRGSGYTF,TGTGCCAGTAGTATAGATCTATTGAGGGGACGACCGCCGAGGGGAAGTGGCTACACCTTC
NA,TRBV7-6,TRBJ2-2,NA,CASGPTGFTGELFF,TGTGCCAGCGGACCGACTGGCTTCACCGGGGAGCTGTTTTTT
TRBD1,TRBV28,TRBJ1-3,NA,CASSSPPSTGGTGNTIYF,TGTGCCAGCAGTTCCCCTCCCTCGACAGGGGGAACTGGAAACACCATATATTTT
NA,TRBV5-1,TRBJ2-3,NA,CASSLGASTDTQYF,TGCGCCAGCAGCTTGGGTGCTAGCACAGATACGCAGTATTTT
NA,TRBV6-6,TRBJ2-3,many,CASSPSEDTQYF,TGTGCCAGCAGTCCTAGCGAAGATACGCAGTATTTT
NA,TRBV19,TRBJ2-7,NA,CASSISALHEQYF,TGTGCCAGTAGTATCAGTGCGCTCCACGAGCAGTACTTC
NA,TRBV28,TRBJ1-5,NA,CASSLSFSNQPQHF,TGTGCCAGCAGTTTGTCCTTTAGCAATCAGCCCCAGCATTTT
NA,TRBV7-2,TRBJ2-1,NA,CASSLALAKGSYNEQFF,TGTGCCAGCAGCTTAGCGCTAGCGAAGGGGTCCTACAATGAGCAGTTCTTC
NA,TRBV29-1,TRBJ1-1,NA,CSGRQKMNTEAFF,TGCAGCGGGAGGCAGAAAATGAACACTGAAGCTTTCTTT
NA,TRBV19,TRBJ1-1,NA,CASRRNTEAFF,TGTGCCAGTAGAAGGAACACTGAAGCTTTCTTT
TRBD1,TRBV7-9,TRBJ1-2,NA,CASSLAMGQTYGYTF,TGTGCCAGCAGCTTAGCTATGGGACAGACTTATGGCTACACCTTC
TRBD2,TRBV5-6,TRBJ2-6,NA,CASSPGRSGANVLTF,TGTGCCAGCAGCCCCGGGAGGTCTGGGGCCAACGTCCTGACTTTC
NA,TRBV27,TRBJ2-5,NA,CASSLQLGSPQETQYF,TGTGCCAGCAGTTTACAGTTGGGTAGCCCCCAAGAGACCCAGTACTTC
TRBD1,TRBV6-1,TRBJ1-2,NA,CASSGQGIYGYTF,TGTGCCAGCAGTGGACAGGGGATCTATGGCTACACCTTC
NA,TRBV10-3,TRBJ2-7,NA,CAIGAGSGGTYEQYF,TGTGCCATCGGAGCGGGTTCGGGCGGAACCTACGAGCAGTACTTC
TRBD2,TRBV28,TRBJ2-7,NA,CAGSLNFAGEDEQYF,TGTGCCGGCAGTTTAAATTTCGCGGGAGAGGACGAGCAGTACTTC
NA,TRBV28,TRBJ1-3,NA,CASSEQGRRNTIYF,TGTGCCAGCAGCGAGCAGGGACGGAGAAACACCATATATTTT
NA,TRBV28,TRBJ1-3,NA,CASRGPGLSNTIYF,TGTGCCAGCAGAGGCCCCGGACTGTCGAACACCATATATTTT